The 30 T cell receptor beta chains presented below share a single source sample, sequenced in a study of CD8 T cells in Susac syndrome (dated by TCRdb to about 2019). Receptors were amplified or captured by the immunoSEQ multiplex PCR assay. RNA was extracted using the RNeasy kit, and about 0.5 to 1 ug of the RNA was reverse transcribed with random hexamers. TCRdb handled the public reads itself, with Q25 trimming in fastp and clone calling in MiXCR, and kept productive beta chains. Rows merge per CDR3 protein into single entries with the most common DNA and genes. The sample profile shows 150,000 to 180,000 distinct CDR3 sequences; approximately 94% of them were found once. In total, the top ten clones hold around 0.21% of the sample. Sequenced: CD8+ T cells from PBMCs. The receptors here all came from a human donor with multiple sclerosis.

A single count supports this clonotype. This chain joins TRBV12-3 or TRBV12-4 and TRBJ1-5, with 7 bases identical to TRBD1. The CDR3 totals 15 residues. V lost 6 bases, J lost 4 bases, and 9 bases stayed unmatched. CDR3 amino acids: CASRHEGARNQPQHF. The CDR3 nucleotides read TGTGCCAGCAGACATGAGGGGGCTCGGAATCAGCCCCAGCATTTT.

The chain carries TRBV29-1 and TRBJ1-2, with no clear D. CDR3 length: 13 amino acids. CDR1 SQVTM and CDR2 ANQGSEA come from the germline V gene. V lost 7 bases, J lost 1 base, and 13 bases lay in between. In DNA form, the CDR3 reads TGCAGCGCCGTTGGTATAGGTAACTATGGCTACACCTTC. This sequence encodes CSAVGIGNYGYTF.

This clonotype turned up a few times. The V and J genes are TRBV11-2 and TRBJ2-7; D perhaps matches TRBD1 (7 bases). The germline gives CDR1 SGHAT, CDR2 FQNNGV. The CDR3 extends over 16 amino acids. V lost 5 bases, J lost 0 bases, and 17 bases lay in between. The CDR3 spells CASSPLAGTDSYEQYF. The CDR3 DNA reads as TGTGCCAGCAGCCCCTTGGCGGGGACAGACTCCTACGAGCAGTACTTC.

The V call is TRBV25-1, the J call TRBJ2-3, with no clear D. Germline CDR1 and CDR2: MGHDK and SYGVNS. The CDR3 runs 14 residues. Trimming shortened V by 6 bases and J by 6 bases, and 16 bases separated the two germline ends. The CDR3 loop reads CASSARRLSDTQYF. In DNA form, the CDR3 reads TGTGCCAGCAGCGCCCGGCGGTTATCGGATACGCAGTATTTT.

The chain carries TRBV29-1 and TRBJ2-1; 9 bases fit TRBD2. Germline V gene data show CDR1 as SQVTM and CDR2 as ANQGSEA. With 1 base clipped from V and 3 bases from J, the junction kept 4 bases outside the gene matches. The CDR3 spans 15 residues. The CDR3 spells CSVEGLAGVYNEQFF. The DNA of the CDR3 is TGCAGCGTTGAAGGCTTAGCGGGGGTCTACAATGAGCAGTTCTTC.

The rearrangement joins TRBV29-1 to TRBJ2-7; 11 bases fit TRBD1. This CDR3 spans 16 amino acids. Germline CDR1 SQVTM, CDR2 ANQGSEA. V trimming: 3 bases; J trimming: 1 base; junction bases outside the gene matches: 8. This chain's CDR3 is CSVEFWDRGLSYEQYF. The CDR3 DNA is TGCAGCGTTGAGTTTTGGGACAGGGGGTTGTCCTACGAGCAGTACTTC.

The chain recombines TRBV5-4 with TRBJ2-7; no reliable D call. The CDR3 covers 14 residues. Germline-derived CDR1 and CDR2 are SGHNT and YYREEE (reference sequence). V lost 3 bases and J 4 bases, leaving 14 bases between the germline ends. The CDR3, as DNA: TGTGCCAGCAGCTCAGGTTATTCTAGTTACGAGCAGTACTTC. Its protein product is CASSSGYSSYEQYF.

Points on this clonotype: At one boundary the junction diverges from the germline segment, which might be a read error. The J gene is TRBJ2-7, the V gene TRBV6-5, with TRBD2 as a possible D gene (6 bases). Germline V gene sequence: CDR1 MNHEY, CDR2 SVGAGI. The CDR3 contains 15 residues. Here the CDR3 DNA reads TGTGCCAGCAGCTACTCGGGGGATACACCCTACGAGCAGTACTTC. It is translated as CASSYSGDTPYEQYF.

This chain connects TRBV27 to TRBJ1-2; the D is unclear. The CDR3 extends over 16 amino acids. Looked up from germline, CDR1 is MNHEY and CDR2 is SMNVEV (reference sequence). The germline V and J ends were trimmed by 3 bases and 4 bases, with 18 bases remaining between them. The DNA for the CDR3 is TGTGCCAGCAGTTTCTGGACCGAGGGTAGTTTCTATGGCTACACCTTC. Protein product: CASSFWTEGSFYGYTF.

This chain links TRBV4-1 with TRBJ2-7, with D uncertain. V was cut by 2 bases and J by 3 bases, with 8 bases left in between. Germline V CDR1 and CDR2: MGHRA, YSYEKL. The CDR3 spans 13 residues. The CDR3 DNA follows: TGCGCCAGCAGCCAAAGTCGGGTCTACGAGCAGTACTTC. Its protein product is CASSQSRVYEQYF.

The chain is built from TRBV6-6 and TRBJ2-1; TRBD1 or TRBD2 may be the D gene (5 bases each). V dropped 6 bases and J dropped 10 bases, with 13 bases sitting between them. CDR1 is MNHNY and CDR2 is SVGAGI in the germline V gene (reference sequence). The CDR3 extends over 12 amino acids. The CDR3 nucleotides are TGTGCCAGCAGCTGGGACGTTCGGGAGCAGTTCTTC. This codes for CASSWDVREQFF.

The CDR3 sequence: CASSLPGLGANVLTF. The CDR3 nucleotides read TGTGCCAGCAGCTTACCGGGGCTCGGGGCCAACGTCCTGACTTTC. The V gene is TRBV7-9, the J gene TRBJ2-6; TRBD1 or TRBD2 may be the D gene (5 bases each). The CDR3 is 15 amino acids. Looked up from germline, CDR1 is SEHNR and CDR2 is FQNEAQ (reference sequence). V shed 2 bases and J shed 4 bases, with 9 bases lying between them.

V gene TRBV13 combines with J gene TRBJ1-1; maybe TRBD1 (5 bases). CDR3 size: 15 residues. Germline V gene sequence: CDR1 PRHDT, CDR2 FYEKMQ (reference sequence). V shed 8 bases and J shed 2 bases, with 18 bases lying between them. CDR3 residues: CASGPRGGENTEAFF. The CDR3 bases are TGTGCCAGCGGACCCCGGGGGGGAGAAAACACTGAAGCTTTCTTT.

The chain has TRBV6-2 or TRBV6-3 and TRBJ1-1; 11 nucleotides agree with TRBD1. The ends lost 1 base at V and 4 bases at J; junction bases unmatched: 8. Per germline, CDR1 MNHEY and CDR2 SVGEGT. The CDR3 has 17 amino acids. CDR3 in amino acids: CASSYYGQGAVGTEAFF. For the CDR3, the DNA is TGTGCCAGCAGTTACTACGGACAGGGGGCGGTCGGCACTGAAGCTTTCTTT.

The rearrangement links TRBV13 to TRBJ2-5; D is unresolved. V gave up 0 bases and J gave up 2 bases, with 13 bases separating them. Per the germline V gene, CDR1 is PRHDT and CDR2 is FYEKMQ (reference sequence). The CDR3 runs 16 residues. The CDR3 nucleotides read TGTGCCAGCAGCTTAGGAGGTACGCCACATCAAGAGACCCAGTACTTC. Translation gives CASSLGGTPHQETQYF. Full variable domain (remainder filled in from reference TRBV13 and TRBJ2-5): AAGVIQSPRHLIKEKRETATLKCYPIPRHDTVYWYQQGPGQDPQFLISFYEKMQSDKGSIPDRFSAQQFSDYHSELNMSSLELGDSALYFCASSLGGTPHQETQYFGPGTRLLVL.

V usage is TRBV23-1 and J usage is TRBJ1-5; 9 bases agree with TRBD1. TRBV23-1 carries the ORF label, with uncertain function. This CDR3 region has 16 residues. J was trimmed by 7 bases and V by 5 bases; bases with no gene match: 12. The CDR3 region has the DNA TGCGCCAGCAGTACCCGGGACAGGGAAGAGGGGCAGCCCCAGCATTTT. This codes for CASSTRDREEGQPQHF.

This chain links TRBV28 with TRBJ1-5, with TRBD1 identical over 7 bases. Germline V gives CDR1 MDHEN, CDR2 SYDVKM. This CDR3 region has 15 residues. The J segment lost 4 bases and the V segment lost 5 bases, leaving 8 bases of the junction unmatched. The chain's CDR3 is CASSTGQRVNQPQHF. Here the CDR3 DNA reads TGTGCCAGCAGTACGGGACAGCGGGTAAATCAGCCCCAGCATTTT.

This chain links TRBV29-1 with TRBJ2-1; no clear D gene. Germline CDR1 SQVTM, CDR2 ANQGSEA. The CDR3 totals 13 residues. Trimming removed 0 bases at V and 12 bases at J, with 15 bases between. The CDR3 region has the DNA TGCAGCGTTGAAGATACGACTGCCCTGGGGCAGTTCTTC. As protein: CSVEDTTALGQFF.

CDR3 protein: CATQEGAGNQPQHF. The CDR3, as DNA: TGTGCCACCCAGGAGGGGGCTGGGAATCAGCCCCAGCATTTT. This chain uses TRBV15 with TRBJ1-5, with 7 bases that match TRBD1. The CDR3 sequence is 14 residues long. The V gene's germline CDR1 is LNHNV and CDR2 YYDKDF (reference sequence). With V trimmed by 8 bases and J by 4 bases, 8 bases remained unmatched.

The J gene is TRBJ2-5, the V gene TRBV7-8; 7 bases line up with TRBD1. Germline V gene data show CDR1 as SGHVS and CDR2 as FQNEAQ. V gave up 1 base and J gave up 4 bases; unmatched junction bases: 3. The CDR3 is 14 residues long. The CDR3 loop reads CASSLEAGGETQYF. CDR3 sequence (DNA): TGTGCCAGCAGCTTAGAGGCAGGGGGAGAGACCCAGTACTTC. The variable domain in full, with the rest retrieved from reference TRBV7-8 and TRBJ2-5, is GAGVSQSPRYKVAKRGQDVALRCDPISGHVSLFWYQQALGQGPEFLTYFQNEAQLDKSGLPSDRFFAERPEGSVSTLKIQRTQQEDSAVYLCASSLEAGGETQYFGPGTRLLVL.

This clonotype was seen a single time. V and J are TRBV9 and TRBJ1-1, with TRBD1 matching over 9 bases. V was pared by 0 bases and J by 4 bases, with 4 bases of the junction left unmatched. Germline CDR1 reads SGDLS; CDR2 reads YYNGEE. This CDR3 is built from 15 residues. CDR3 amino acids: CASSVGWGQGTEAFF. The CDR3 nucleotides read TGTGCCAGCAGCGTAGGGTGGGGACAGGGCACTGAAGCTTTCTTT. The whole variable domain, remainder taken from reference TRBV9 and TRBJ1-1, is DSGVTQTPKHLITATGQRVTLRCSPRSGDLSVYWYQQSLDQGLQFLIQYYNGEERAKGNILERFSAQQFPDLHSELNLSSLELGDSALYFCASSVGWGQGTEAFFGQGTRLTVV.

This sequence joins TRBV12-3 or TRBV12-4 and TRBJ1-1; perhaps TRBD1 as D (6 bases). Trimming removed 6 bases at V and 2 bases at J, with 13 bases between. The CDR3 extends over 14 amino acids. This chain's CDR3 is CASRVTGPNTEAFF. CDR3 nucleotide sequence: TGTGCCAGCAGAGTGACAGGACCTAACACTGAAGCTTTCTTT.

The V gene is TRBV6-1, the J gene TRBJ2-6; the D is unclear. This CDR3 has 15 amino acids. The germline V and J ends were trimmed by 0 bases and 1 base, with 4 bases remaining between them. Per the germline V gene, CDR1 is MNHNS and CDR2 is SASEGT. The CDR3 nucleotides read TGTGCCAGCAGTGAAGCAGGGTCTGGGGCCAACGTCCTGACTTTC. The encoded protein is CASSEAGSGANVLTF.

This clonotype was counted a single time. The rearrangement uses TRBV7-2 and TRBJ1-6; 7 nucleotides agree with TRBD1. V was pared by 5 bases and J by 4 bases, with 8 bases of the junction left unmatched. Per the germline V gene, CDR1 is SGHTA and CDR2 is FQGNSA. CDR3 length: 16 amino acids. Written as DNA, the CDR3 is TGTGCCAGCAGCCAAGGGGGCACGGGTTATAATTCACCCCTCCACTTT. This sequence encodes CASSQGGTGYNSPLHF.

The chain links TRBV20-1 to TRBJ1-2; TRBD1 aligns across 8 bases. The CDR3 has 16 amino acids. With V trimmed by 6 bases and J by 3 bases, 15 bases remained unmatched. Germline CDR1 and CDR2: DFQATT and SNEGSKA (reference sequence). CDR3 sequence reads: CSAGILGQDSYYGYTF. As DNA, the CDR3 is TGCAGTGCCGGCATTTTGGGACAGGACAGTTACTATGGCTACACCTTC.

This chain uses TRBV2 with TRBJ2-3; 10 nucleotides line up with TRBD2. The length of the CDR3 is 15 residues. Germline V gene lookup returns CDR1 SNHLY and CDR2 FYNNEI. V was clipped by 8 bases and J by 3 bases; unmatched bases: 8. The CDR3, as DNA: TGTGCCAGCCCTCCGAGCGGGGGGGCAACAGATACGCAGTATTTT. Translated, it gives CASPPSGGATDTQYF.

The V gene is TRBV6-2 or TRBV6-3, the J gene TRBJ2-2; 10 bases map to TRBD1. V lost 7 bases and J lost 3; bases outside the gene matches: 5. The CDR3 runs to 15 residues. Per the germline V gene, CDR1 is MNHEY and CDR2 is SVGEGT. The CDR3 region has the DNA TGTGCCAGCACCACCGGACAGGGGGACACCGGGGAGCTGTTTTTT. As protein: CASTTGQGDTGELFF.

The J gene is TRBJ2-1, the V gene TRBV6-2 or TRBV6-3; a possible D gene is TRBD1 (6 bases). The germline gives CDR1 MNHEY, CDR2 SVGEGT. The CDR3 has 15 residues. The V and J ends lost 8 bases and 4 bases respectively, with 18 bases between them. The CDR3 DNA is TGTGCCAGCGGAACCAGCAGGGGTCCTTACAATGAGCAGTTCTTC. Encoded protein: CASGTSRGPYNEQFF.

V is TRBV28 and J is TRBJ2-5, with D uncertain. This CDR3 has 12 amino acids. Germline CDR1 reads MDHEN; CDR2 reads SYDVKM. The V end was cut by 1 base, the J end by 7 bases, with 7 bases between. Here the CDR3 reads CASSLSTATQYF. CDR3 sequence (DNA): TGTGCCAGCAGTTTATCCACGGCGACCCAGTACTTC.

V gene TRBV27 combines with J gene TRBJ2-7; possibly TRBD2 for D (6 bases). Trimming stripped 3 bases from V and 2 bases from J, with 11 bases between. The CDR3 is 14 amino acids. Germline V lookup: CDR1 MNHEY, CDR2 SMNVEV (reference sequence). The CDR3: CASSFGGSAYEQYF. The CDR3, as DNA: TGTGCCAGCAGTTTTGGAGGGTCTGCCTACGAGCAGTACTTC.